Listed below are T cell receptor beta chains from one sample, sequenced in a study of cytomegalovirus exposure and HLA in healthy donors. Here immunoSEQ multiplex PCR was the method, and the copy in TCRdb shows in-frame clones only, minus some. The sample includes around 180,000 clones, 84% of them seen just once. Material for sequencing was PBMCs. The receptor set was obtained from a man younger than 35 in good health and CMV-seronegative. CDR3s include the opening cysteine and the closing phenylalanine or tryptophan. A D gene is named only where the DNA matches it firmly. Only some rows state a clone size, as once, few, many or a class for expanded clones.

cdr3_aa: CASPSGLNTDTQYF
cdr3_nt: TGTGCCAGCCCGTCCGGACTGAACACAGATACGCAGTATTTT
j_call: TRBJ2-3
d_call: .
v_call: TRBV6-5
clone_size: .

cdr3_aa: CASRNQGNQPQHF
cdr3_nt: TGTGCCAGCAGGAACCAGGGAAATCAGCCCCAGCATTTT
j_call: TRBJ1-5
d_call: .
v_call: TRBV2
clone_size: .

cdr3_aa: CASSLAVRMNTEAFF
cdr3_nt: TGCGCCAGCAGCTTGGCTGTCAGAATGAACACTGAAGCTTTCTTT
j_call: TRBJ1-1
d_call: .
v_call: TRBV5-1
clone_size: .

cdr3_aa: CASSTFGGGNTEAFF
cdr3_nt: TGTGCCAGCAGCACCTTCGGGGGGGGAAACACTGAAGCTTTCTTT
j_call: TRBJ1-1
d_call: .
v_call: TRBV9
clone_size: few

cdr3_aa: CASSVSGTTLTHEQYF
cdr3_nt: TGTGCCAGCAGCGTTAGCGGGACCACTCTTACCCACGAGCAGTACTTC
j_call: TRBJ2-7
d_call: TRBD2
v_call: TRBV9
clone_size: .

cdr3_aa: CASSSDGVGRGKFGYTF
cdr3_nt: TGTGCCAGCAGTTCCGACGGAGTGGGCAGGGGAAAATTCGGCTACACCTTC
j_call: TRBJ1-2
d_call: .
v_call: TRBV28
clone_size: once

cdr3_aa: CASSPLVLGGETQYF
cdr3_nt: TGTGCCAGCAGCCCCCTAGTTCTAGGAGGAGAGACCCAGTACTTC
j_call: TRBJ2-5
d_call: .
v_call: TRBV5-4
clone_size: .

cdr3_aa: CASSLDSGFSGNTIYF
cdr3_nt: TGTGCCAGCAGCTTAGATAGCGGTTTCTCTGGAAACACCATATATTTT
j_call: TRBJ1-3
d_call: .
v_call: TRBV11-2
clone_size: .

cdr3_aa: CASSPGLYEQYF
cdr3_nt: TGTGCCAGCAGTCCGGGACTCTACGAGCAGTACTTC
j_call: TRBJ2-7
d_call: .
v_call: TRBV5-5
clone_size: few

cdr3_aa: CTSSLTDRSYEQYF
cdr3_nt: TGTACCAGCAGCTTGACAGACCGCTCCTACGAGCAGTACTTC
j_call: TRBJ2-7
d_call: .
v_call: TRBV13
clone_size: .

cdr3_aa: CASSLGRTPYNEQFF
cdr3_nt: TGTGCCAGCAGCTTAGGCCGGACACCCTACAATGAGCAGTTCTTC
j_call: TRBJ2-1
d_call: .
v_call: TRBV11-3
clone_size: .

cdr3_aa: CASSRTAGINYGYTF
cdr3_nt: TGTGCCAGCAGCCGAACCGCAGGGATAAACTATGGCTACACCTTC
j_call: TRBJ1-2
d_call: .
v_call: TRBV14
clone_size: .

cdr3_aa: CASSGAIPYEQYF
cdr3_nt: TGTGCCAGCAGCGGAGCTATCCCCTACGAGCAGTACTTC
j_call: TRBJ2-7
d_call: .
v_call: TRBV7-9
clone_size: few

cdr3_aa: CASDSTGSNSPLHF
cdr3_nt: TGTGCCAGCGACTCGACAGGGAGTAATTCACCCCTCCACTTT
j_call: TRBJ1-6
d_call: TRBD1
v_call: TRBV6-1
clone_size: .

cdr3_aa: CASSYPGQGKKETQYF
cdr3_nt: TGTGCCAGCAGTTACCCGGGACAGGGGAAAAAAGAGACCCAGTACTTC
j_call: TRBJ2-5
d_call: TRBD1
v_call: TRBV6-5
clone_size: .

cdr3_aa: CAITPGGAGELFF
cdr3_nt: TGTGCCATTACTCCGGGGGGGGCCGGGGAGCTGTTTTTT
j_call: TRBJ2-2
d_call: TRBD2
v_call: TRBV28
clone_size: few

cdr3_aa: CASSLWTSWSGNEQFF
cdr3_nt: TGTGCCAGCAGCTTATGGACTAGCTGGAGTGGTAATGAGCAGTTCTTC
j_call: TRBJ2-1
d_call: TRBD2
v_call: TRBV7-2
clone_size: .

cdr3_aa: CASSLGLANEQFF
cdr3_nt: TGTGCCAGCAGCTTAGGCCTGGCCAATGAGCAGTTCTTC
j_call: TRBJ2-1
d_call: .
v_call: TRBV7-6
clone_size: .

cdr3_aa: CASAGNFLAGDEQFF
cdr3_nt: TGCGCCAGCGCAGGCAATTTTCTAGCGGGAGACGAGCAGTTCTTC
j_call: TRBJ2-1
d_call: TRBD2
v_call: TRBV5-1
clone_size: .

cdr3_aa: CAWSRTGPNQPQHF
cdr3_nt: TGTGCCTGGAGCAGAACAGGGCCCAATCAGCCCCAGCATTTT
j_call: TRBJ1-5
d_call: .
v_call: TRBV30
clone_size: .

cdr3_aa: CSVTPYTWGQTDTQYF
cdr3_nt: TGCAGCGTCACTCCATATACCTGGGGACAAACAGATACGCAGTATTTT
j_call: TRBJ2-3
d_call: .
v_call: TRBV29-1
clone_size: .

cdr3_aa: CASSIMGAQEQYF
cdr3_nt: TGTGCCAGTAGTATAATGGGGGCACAGGAGCAGTACTTC
j_call: TRBJ2-7
d_call: .
v_call: TRBV19
clone_size: .

cdr3_aa: CASSPPGTLMIEQYF
cdr3_nt: TGTGCCAGCTCACCTCCCGGGACATTAATGATCGAGCAGTACTTC
j_call: TRBJ2-7
d_call: .
v_call: TRBV18
clone_size: .

cdr3_aa: CASSYGTGGWTGELFF
cdr3_nt: TGTGCCAGCAGTTACGGGACAGGCGGGTGGACCGGGGAGCTGTTTTTT
j_call: TRBJ2-2
d_call: TRBD1
v_call: TRBV6-6
clone_size: .

cdr3_aa: CSAASEETQYF
cdr3_nt: TGCAGTGCCGCGTCCGAAGAGACCCAGTACTTC
j_call: TRBJ2-5
d_call: .
v_call: TRBV20-1
clone_size: .

cdr3_aa: CASSVEARSTDTQYF
cdr3_nt: TGTGCCAGCAGCGTAGAAGCTCGGAGCACAGATACGCAGTATTTT
j_call: TRBJ2-3
d_call: .
v_call: TRBV9
clone_size: .

cdr3_aa: CASSQDSRRTARTYEQYF
cdr3_nt: TGTGCCAGCAGCCAAGATAGTAGGAGGACAGCGCGCACCTACGAGCAGTACTTC
j_call: TRBJ2-7
d_call: .
v_call: TRBV14
clone_size: .

cdr3_aa: CASSSRDRGNQAFF
cdr3_nt: TGTGCCAGCAGCTCCCGGGACAGGGGAAATCAAGCTTTCTTT
j_call: TRBJ1-1
d_call: TRBD1
v_call: TRBV11-2
clone_size: .

cdr3_aa: CASSMGQGAYNEQFF
cdr3_nt: TGTGCCAGCAGTATGGGACAGGGCGCCTACAATGAGCAGTTCTTC
j_call: TRBJ2-1
d_call: TRBD1
v_call: TRBV9
clone_size: .

cdr3_aa: CASSLSIGPHNSPLHF
cdr3_nt: TGTGCCAGCAGTTTATCGATTGGGCCCCATAATTCACCCCTCCACTTT
j_call: TRBJ1-6
d_call: .
v_call: TRBV27
clone_size: .

cdr3_aa: CASTHGVPTEAFF
cdr3_nt: TGTGCGAGCACGCACGGGGTTCCTACTGAAGCTTTCTTT
j_call: TRBJ1-1
d_call: .
v_call: TRBV12-5
clone_size: .

cdr3_aa: CASRSQETQYF
cdr3_nt: TGTGCCAGCCGTAGCCAAGAGACCCAGTACTTC
j_call: TRBJ2-5
d_call: .
v_call: TRBV6-1
clone_size: .

cdr3_aa: CASSVGGASYNEQFF
cdr3_nt: TGTGCCAGCAGCGTAGGGGGCGCCTCCTACAATGAGCAGTTCTTC
j_call: TRBJ2-1
d_call: .
v_call: TRBV9
clone_size: .